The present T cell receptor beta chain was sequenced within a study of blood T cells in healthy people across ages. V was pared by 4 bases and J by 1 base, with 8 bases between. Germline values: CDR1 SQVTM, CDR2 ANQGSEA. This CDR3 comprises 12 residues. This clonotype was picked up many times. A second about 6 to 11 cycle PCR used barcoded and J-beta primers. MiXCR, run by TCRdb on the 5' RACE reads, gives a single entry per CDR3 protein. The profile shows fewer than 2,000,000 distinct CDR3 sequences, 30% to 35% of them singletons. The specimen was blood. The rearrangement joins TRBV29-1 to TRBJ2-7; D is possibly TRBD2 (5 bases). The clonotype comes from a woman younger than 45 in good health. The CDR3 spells CSVGRRSYEQYF. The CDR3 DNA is TGCAGCGTTGGGAGGAGATCCTACGAGCAGTACTTC.